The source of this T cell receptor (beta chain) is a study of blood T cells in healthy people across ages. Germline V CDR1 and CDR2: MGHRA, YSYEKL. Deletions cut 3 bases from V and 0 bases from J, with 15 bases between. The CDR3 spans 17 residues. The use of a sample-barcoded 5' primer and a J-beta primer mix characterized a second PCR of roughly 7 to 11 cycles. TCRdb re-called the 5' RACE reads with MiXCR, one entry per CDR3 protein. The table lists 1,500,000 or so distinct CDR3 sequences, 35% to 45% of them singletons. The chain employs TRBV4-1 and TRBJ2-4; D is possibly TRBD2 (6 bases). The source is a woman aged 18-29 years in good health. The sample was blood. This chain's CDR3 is CASSQLVGGLAKNIQYF. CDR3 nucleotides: TGCGCCAGCAGCCAGCTGGTGGGGGGACTAGCCAAAAACATTCAGTACTTC.